Sequencing of this T cell receptor beta chain was carried out in a study of CD8+CD57+ T cells in acquired aplastic anemia. Study observations and caveats: Common to patients and controls were twenty-nine CD8+ CDR3 sequences.

In the case of this clonotype: The antigen remains unidentified. Germline is not matched at one junction end, which may reflect a read error.

CD8+CD57+ cell expansion, shown by flow cytometry, had occurred in the patients selected for sequencing. Patients, without exception, had severe acquired aplastic anemia. When blood sampling took place, the patients had received no therapy. TCR beta VDJ and CDR3 were profiled, and genomic DNA was the template. TCRdb reprocessed the reads via MiXCR and lists one record per CDR3 protein. The table records roughly 250,000 distinct CDR3 sequences, 65% to 90% of them present only once. This CDR3 region has 14 residues. Germline loops: CDR1 SGHTA, CDR2 FQGTGA. The clonotype originates from a human donor with aplastic anemia. The rearrangement uses TRBV7-3 and TRBJ2-7; D remains unclear. Sequenced input: sorted CD4+, CD8+, or CD8+CD57+ T cells (not recorded which) from PBMCs. CDR3 protein: CASSVAGVGSPLHF. The CDR3 region has the DNA TGTGCCAGCAGCGTGGCAGGTGTCGGGTCCCCGCTCCACTTC.